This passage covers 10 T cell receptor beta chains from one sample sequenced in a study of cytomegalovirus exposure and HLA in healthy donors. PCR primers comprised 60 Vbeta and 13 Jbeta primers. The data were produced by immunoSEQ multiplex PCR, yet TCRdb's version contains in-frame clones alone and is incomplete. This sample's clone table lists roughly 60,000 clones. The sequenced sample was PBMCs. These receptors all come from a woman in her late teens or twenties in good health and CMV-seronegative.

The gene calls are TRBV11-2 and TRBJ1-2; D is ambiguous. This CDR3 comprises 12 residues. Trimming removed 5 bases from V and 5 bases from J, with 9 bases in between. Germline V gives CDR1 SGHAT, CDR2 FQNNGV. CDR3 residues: CASSDGVYGYTF. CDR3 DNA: TGTGCCAGCAGCGACGGAGTATATGGCTACACCTTC.

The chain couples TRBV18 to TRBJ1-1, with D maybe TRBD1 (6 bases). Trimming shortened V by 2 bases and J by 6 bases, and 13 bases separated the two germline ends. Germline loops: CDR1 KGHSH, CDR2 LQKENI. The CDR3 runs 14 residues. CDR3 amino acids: CASSPNRDGAEAFF. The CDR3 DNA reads TGTGCCAGCTCACCAAACAGGGACGGGGCTGAAGCTTTCTTT.

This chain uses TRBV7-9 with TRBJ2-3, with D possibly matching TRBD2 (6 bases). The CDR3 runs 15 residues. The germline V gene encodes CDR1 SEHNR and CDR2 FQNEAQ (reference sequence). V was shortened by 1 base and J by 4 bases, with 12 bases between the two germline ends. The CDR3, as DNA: TGTGCCAGCAGCTTAGTGGGCGGGATGGCAGATACGCAGTATTTT. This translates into CASSLVGGMADTQYF.

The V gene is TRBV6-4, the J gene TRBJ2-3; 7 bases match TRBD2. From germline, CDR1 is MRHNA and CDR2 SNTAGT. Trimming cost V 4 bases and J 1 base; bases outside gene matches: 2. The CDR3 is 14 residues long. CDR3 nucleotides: TGTGCCAGCAGTGTACGGGGGGGCACAGATACGCAGTATTTT. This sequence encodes CASSVRGGTDTQYF.

The CDR3 bases are TGTGCCAGCGGCACCCCGGGCAGGGGGATCTACGAGCAGTACTTC. This encodes CASGTPGRGIYEQYF. The V call is TRBV6-5, the J call TRBJ2-7, with TRBD1 matching over 7 bases. V was clipped by 8 bases and J by 3 bases; unmatched bases: 13. The CDR3 is 15 amino acids. From germline, CDR1 is MNHEY and CDR2 SVGAGI.

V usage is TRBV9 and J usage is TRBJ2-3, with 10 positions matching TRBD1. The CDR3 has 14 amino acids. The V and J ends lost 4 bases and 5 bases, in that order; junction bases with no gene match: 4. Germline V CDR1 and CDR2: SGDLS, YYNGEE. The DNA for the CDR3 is TGTGCCAGCAGCTCCGGACAGGGGGAAGATACGCAGTATTTT. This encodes CASSSGQGEDTQYF.

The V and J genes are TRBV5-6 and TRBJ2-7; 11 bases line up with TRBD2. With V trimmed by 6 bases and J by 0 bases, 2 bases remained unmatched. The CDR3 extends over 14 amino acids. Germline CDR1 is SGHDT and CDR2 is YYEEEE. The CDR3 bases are TGTGCCAGCACCGGGACTAGCGGCTCCTACGAGCAGTACTTC. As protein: CASTGTSGSYEQYF.

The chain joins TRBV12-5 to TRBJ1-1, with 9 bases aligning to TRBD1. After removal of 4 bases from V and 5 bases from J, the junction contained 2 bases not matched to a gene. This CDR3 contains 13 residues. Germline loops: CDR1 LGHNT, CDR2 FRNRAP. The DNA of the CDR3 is TGTGCTAGTGGTTATGACAGGGGGACTGAAGCTTTCTTT. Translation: CASGYDRGTEAFF.

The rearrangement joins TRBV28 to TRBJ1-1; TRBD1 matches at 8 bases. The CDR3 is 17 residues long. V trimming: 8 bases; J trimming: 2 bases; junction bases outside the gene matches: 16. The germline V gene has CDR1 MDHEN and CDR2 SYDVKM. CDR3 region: CASSPRGTGVGNTEAFF. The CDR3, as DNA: TGTGCCAGCTCCCCTCGCGGGACAGGAGTCGGAAACACTGAAGCTTTCTTT.

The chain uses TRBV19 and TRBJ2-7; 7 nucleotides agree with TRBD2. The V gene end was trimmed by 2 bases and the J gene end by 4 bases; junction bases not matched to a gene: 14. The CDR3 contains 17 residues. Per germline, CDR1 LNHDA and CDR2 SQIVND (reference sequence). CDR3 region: CASSINVGQREWYEQYF. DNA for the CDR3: TGTGCCAGTAGTATAAACGTTGGCCAGCGGGAATGGTACGAGCAGTACTTC.